This TCR beta chain was sequenced during a study of T cells in Graves' hyperthyroidism and ophthalmopathy. Amplification of TCR beta CDR3 regions was performed using RNA transcripts as template. Researchers ran a first-round RT-PCR on the TCR CDR3 using the HTBI primer set. MiXCR, applied by TCRdb to the multiplex PCR reads, yields one record per CDR3 protein. The profile shows a few hundred thousand distinct CDR3 sequences, around a sixth of them singletons. Per germline, CDR1 MNHEY and CDR2 SVGEGT. The CDR3 sequence is 15 residues long. J gave up 5 bases and V 5 bases, and 7 bases lay outside the gene matches.

The sample taken for sequencing was blood. This TCR derives from a woman in her thirties with Graves' hyperthyroidism. The rearrangement uses TRBV6-2 or TRBV6-3 and TRBJ2-5, with 11 bases identical to TRBD2. CDR3 coding DNA: TGTGCCAGCAGTCCCTTGAGGACTAGCGGGGAGACCCAGTACTTC. As protein: CASSPLRTSGETQYF.